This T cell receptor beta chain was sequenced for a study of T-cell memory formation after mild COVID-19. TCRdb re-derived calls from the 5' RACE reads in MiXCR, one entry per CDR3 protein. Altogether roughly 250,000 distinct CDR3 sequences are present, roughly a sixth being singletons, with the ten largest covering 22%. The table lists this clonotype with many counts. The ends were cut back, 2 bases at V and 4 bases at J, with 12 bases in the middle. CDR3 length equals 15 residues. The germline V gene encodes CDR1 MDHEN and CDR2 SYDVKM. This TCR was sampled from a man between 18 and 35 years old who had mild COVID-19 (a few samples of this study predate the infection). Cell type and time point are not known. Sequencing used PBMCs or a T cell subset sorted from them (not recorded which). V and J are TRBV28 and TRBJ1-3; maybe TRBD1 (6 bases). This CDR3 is CASSLGGASGNTIYF. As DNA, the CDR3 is TGTGCCAGCAGTTTAGGGGGCGCCTCGGGAAACACCATATATTTT.